This TCR beta chain was sequenced for a study of blood T cell repertoires in COVID-19. The CDR3 consists of 13 residues. Germline loops: CDR1 GTSNPN, CDR2 SVGIG (reference sequence). Between the trimmed V and J ends, which lost 2 bases and 2 bases, there was a span of 9 bases. Repertoires were generated with immunoSEQ multiplex PCR, while TCRdb's copy carries only in-frame clones and drops some. The sample carries 55,000 to 90,000 clones, more than 85% recorded once. This clone has only a few counts. What was sequenced was peripheral blood. The receptor was derived from a man between 70 and 80 years old with active COVID-19. The chain recombines TRBV30 with TRBJ1-2; D not resolved. CDR3 bases: TGTGCCTGGAGTTTCGGGATAAACTATGGCTACACCTTC. Translating it yields CAWSFGINYGYTF.